The 16 T cell receptor beta chains below all came from one sample that was sequenced in a study of OX40 agonist ivuxolimab in advanced cancers. Profiling relied on immunoSEQ multiplex PCR, and the TCRdb table lists in-frame clones only, not all of them. The sample includes roughly 38,000 clones, 70% to 80% of them seen just once. Sequenced material: CD4+ or CD8+ T cells sorted from blood, taken in a trial of the OX40 agonist ivuxolimab. The origin of the receptors is an adult with an advanced solid tumor such as melanoma, head and neck, liver or kidney cancer.

The chain combines TRBV29-1 with TRBJ2-3, with 12 bases fitting TRBD1. This CDR3 is built from 13 residues. The germline gives CDR1 SQVTM, CDR2 ANQGSEA. Trimming at V came to 6 bases and at J to 6 bases, leaving 4 bases not matched to a gene. The CDR3 DNA follows: TGCAGCGTGGGGACAGGGGGCTTTGATACGCAGTATTTT. It translates to CSVGTGGFDTQYF.

V is TRBV19 and J is TRBJ1-1; 7 bases match TRBD1. Per germline, CDR1 LNHDA and CDR2 SQIVND (reference sequence). J was trimmed by 5 bases and V by 8 bases; bases with no gene match: 8. CDR3 length equals 13 residues. The CDR3 is CASRKQTGTEAFF. CDR3 DNA: TGTGCCAGTCGGAAACAGACAGGGACTGAAGCTTTCTTT.

V is TRBV7-8 and J is TRBJ2-3; a possible D gene is TRBD2 (5 bases). CDR1 is SGHVS, CDR2 FQNEAQ, per germline. This CDR3 is built from 16 residues. The V end was cut by 5 bases, the J end by 0 bases, with 15 bases between. In nucleotides, the CDR3 is TGTGCCAGCAGCCTCCGGTTGCGGGCGAGCACAGATACGCAGTATTTT. Translated, it gives CASSLRLRASTDTQYF.

This sequence joins TRBV11-2 and TRBJ2-5; no firm D call. Germline V gene lookup returns CDR1 SGHAT and CDR2 FQNNGV. This CDR3 is 11 amino acids long. V shed 1 base and J shed 5 bases, with 2 bases lying between them. The CDR3: CASSLVETQYF. CDR3 DNA: TGTGCCAGCAGCTTAGTGGAGACCCAGTACTTC.

The J gene is TRBJ2-5, the V gene TRBV6-6; 7 bases fit TRBD2. Per germline, CDR1 MNHNY and CDR2 SVGAGI (reference sequence). V shed 6 bases, J shed 1 base, and the junction held 5 bases outside the gene matches. This CDR3 has 14 amino acids. CDR3 in DNA: TGTGCCAGCAGGCTAGCGGAGGCCCAAGAGACCCAGTACTTC. This encodes CASRLAEAQETQYF.

The chain has TRBV11-2 and TRBJ1-3, with TRBD1 as a possible D gene (5 bases). This CDR3 contains 14 residues. Germline CDR1 reads SGHAT; CDR2 reads FQNNGV. V was cut by 5 bases and J by 0 bases, with 8 bases left in between. The CDR3 sequence is CASSGGVSGNTIYF. CDR3 coding DNA: TGTGCCAGCAGCGGGGGGGTCTCTGGAAACACCATATATTTT. Supplemented by reference TRBV11-2 and TRBJ1-3, the full variable domain reads EAGVAQSPRYKIIEKRQSVAFWCNPISGHATLYWYQQILGQGPKLLIQFQNNGVVDDSQLPKDRFSAERLKGVDSTLKIQPAKLEDSAVYLCASSGGVSGNTIYFGEGSWLTVV.

This chain links TRBV6-1 with TRBJ2-7; 10 bases align to TRBD1. Germline V gene sequence: CDR1 MNHNS, CDR2 SASEGT. The CDR3 contains 15 residues. J was trimmed by 2 bases and V by 0 bases; bases with no gene match: 1. The CDR3 DNA sequence: TGTGCCAGCAGTGAAGCCGGGACAGGGGCCTACGAGCAGTACGTC. As protein: CASSEAGTGAYEQYV.

With regard to this clone: A much larger clone is a single base away; this may be a read error. Other nucleotide sequences from this sample produce the same CDR3. This rearrangement joins TRBV2 to TRBJ1-6; no reliable D call. Per the germline V gene, CDR1 is SNHLY and CDR2 is FYNNEI. This CDR3 spans 14 amino acids. This chain's CDR3 is CASSEARVNSPLHF. The CDR3 nucleotides are TGTGCCAGCAGTGAGGCACGGGTGAATTCACCTCTCCACTTT.

This chain connects TRBV28 to TRBJ2-2; D remains unclear. This CDR3 region has 13 residues. V dropped 5 bases and J dropped 6 bases, with 10 bases sitting between them. CDR1 is MDHEN and CDR2 is SYDVKM in the germline V gene. The CDR3 DNA follows: TGTGCCAGCAGTACCCGACGACCCGGGGAGCTGTTTTTT. This encodes CASSTRRPGELFF.

The chain joins TRBV9 to TRBJ2-1; D not certain. The CDR3 sequence is 11 residues long. CDR1 and CDR2 (germline): SGDLS, YYNGEE. Trimming removed 4 bases from V and 7 bases from J, with 6 bases in between. As DNA, the CDR3 is TGTGCCAGCAGCTCTTCGAATGAGCAGTTCTTC. Encoded protein: CASSSSNEQFF.

The chain employs TRBV7-8 and TRBJ1-5; D is unclear. V lost 5 bases and J 0 bases, leaving 8 bases between the germline ends. This CDR3 comprises 14 residues. The germline V gene encodes CDR1 SGHVS and CDR2 FQNEAQ. In DNA form, the CDR3 reads TGTGCCAGCAGCACAAGGGATAGCAATCAGCCCCAGCATTTT. It codes for CASSTRDSNQPQHF.

The rearrangement uses TRBV6-5 and TRBJ1-1; 9 bases match TRBD1. The CDR3 runs 16 residues. Germline V lookup: CDR1 MNHEY, CDR2 SVGAGI. Trimming cost V 2 bases and J 5 bases; bases outside gene matches: 9. The CDR3: CASSYGTGGAGTEAFF. The CDR3 DNA reads as TGTGCCAGCAGTTACGGAACAGGGGGCGCGGGTACTGAAGCTTTCTTT.

This clone was counted a few times. The CDR3 reads CASSQEGNRANQPQHF. CDR3 in DNA: TGCGCCAGCAGCCAAGAGGGGAACAGGGCCAATCAGCCCCAGCATTTT. The chain couples TRBV4-1 to TRBJ1-5, with a tentative D call TRBD1 (6 bases). The germline V gene has CDR1 MGHRA and CDR2 YSYEKL. V dropped 0 bases and J dropped 3 bases, with 12 bases sitting between them. The CDR3 has 16 residues.

The chain carries TRBV2 and TRBJ1-1; D is undetermined. V lost 5 bases to trimming and J lost 1 base, with 8 bases between them. CDR3 length equals 13 residues. CDR1 is SNHLY, CDR2 FYNNEI, per germline. CDR3 in amino acids: CASSQWENTEAFF. The CDR3 DNA reads TGTGCCAGCAGTCAATGGGAGAACACTGAAGCTTTCTTT. The variable domain in full, completed from reference TRBV2 and TRBJ1-1, reads EPEVTQTPSHQVTQMGQEVILRCVPISNHLYFYWYRQILGQKVEFLVSFYNNEISEKSEIFDDQFSVERPDGSNFTLKIRSTKLEDSAMYFCASSQWENTEAFFGQGTRLTVV.

CDR3 DNA sequence: TGTGCCAGCAGTGGGGCTAACTATGGCTACACCTTC. It specifies CASSGANYGYTF. The V gene is TRBV2, the J gene TRBJ1-2; D unresolved. Looked up from germline, CDR1 is SNHLY and CDR2 is FYNNEI. The CDR3 sequence is 12 residues long. V was cut by 4 bases and J by 0 bases, with 3 bases left in between.

The chain employs TRBV6-5 and TRBJ1-1, with D possibly matching TRBD1 (5 bases). In germline, CDR1 is MNHEY, CDR2 SVGAGI. V dropped 0 bases and J dropped 0 bases, with 8 bases sitting between them. CDR3 length: 15 amino acids. CDR3 in amino acids: CASSYSPGLNTEAFF. The DNA for the CDR3 is TGTGCCAGCAGTTACTCTCCAGGGCTGAACACTGAAGCTTTCTTT.